The entry below gives a single T cell receptor (beta chain) sequence along with its context. These data originate in a study of blood T cell repertoires in COVID-19. CDR1 is SGHRS and CDR2 is YFSETQ in the germline V gene. The ends were cut back, 0 bases at V and 3 bases at J, with 12 bases in the middle. CDR3 length equals 15 residues. Enrollees, about 18 to 89 years old, lived in roughly 24 US areas. Each participant's cohort was designated according to participant-reported clinical history. Before being deemed recovered, Cohort 3 donors had two negative PCRs, clearance, or symptom resolution. The assay was immunoSEQ multiplex PCR, and TCRdb's table has in-frame clones only and misses some. The data hold roughly 380,000 clones, with more than 75% observed a single time.

The TCR was taken from a man under 40 who had recovered from COVID-19. The material sequenced was PBMCs or T cells enriched from blood (not recorded which). The chain couples TRBV5-1 to TRBJ1-2, with no clear D. The CDR3 nucleotides read TGCGCCAGCAGCTTGGCTTCGGGATCGGACTATGGCTACACCTTC. It translates to CASSLASGSDYGYTF.